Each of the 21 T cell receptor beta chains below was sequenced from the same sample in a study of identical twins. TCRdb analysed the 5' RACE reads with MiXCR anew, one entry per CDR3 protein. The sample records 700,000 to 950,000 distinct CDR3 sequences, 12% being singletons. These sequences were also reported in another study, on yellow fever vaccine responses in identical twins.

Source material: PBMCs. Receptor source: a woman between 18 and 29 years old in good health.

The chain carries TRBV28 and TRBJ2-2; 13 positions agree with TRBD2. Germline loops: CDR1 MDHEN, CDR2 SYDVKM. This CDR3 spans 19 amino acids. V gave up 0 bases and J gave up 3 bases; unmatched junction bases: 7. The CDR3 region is CASSLWGTSGESDTGELFF. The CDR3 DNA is TGTGCCAGCAGTTTATGGGGGACTAGCGGGGAGTCCGACACCGGGGAGCTGTTTTTT.

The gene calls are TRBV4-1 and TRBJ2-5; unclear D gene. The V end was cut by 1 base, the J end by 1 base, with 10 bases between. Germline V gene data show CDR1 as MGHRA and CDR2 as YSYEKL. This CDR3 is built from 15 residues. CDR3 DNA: TGCGCCAGCAGCCAAGGCCGGGTTCCCCAAGAGACCCAGTACTTC. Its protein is CASSQGRVPQETQYF.

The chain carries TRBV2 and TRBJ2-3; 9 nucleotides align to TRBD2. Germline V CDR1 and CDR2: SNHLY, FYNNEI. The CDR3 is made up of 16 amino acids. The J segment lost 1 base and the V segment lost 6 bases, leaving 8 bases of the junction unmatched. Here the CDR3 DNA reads TGTGCCAGCAGACCATTAGCGGGGGCCCGCACAGATACGCAGTATTTT. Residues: CASRPLAGARTDTQYF.

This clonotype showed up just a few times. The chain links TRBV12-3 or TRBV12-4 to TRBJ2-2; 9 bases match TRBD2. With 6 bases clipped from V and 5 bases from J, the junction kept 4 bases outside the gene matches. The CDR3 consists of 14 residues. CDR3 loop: CASRQAGGTGELFF. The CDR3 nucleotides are TGTGCCAGCAGACAAGCGGGAGGAACCGGGGAGCTGTTTTTT.

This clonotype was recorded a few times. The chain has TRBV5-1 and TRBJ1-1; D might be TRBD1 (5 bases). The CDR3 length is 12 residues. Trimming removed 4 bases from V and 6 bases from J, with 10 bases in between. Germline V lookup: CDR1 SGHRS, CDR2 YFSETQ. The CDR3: CASSQGNAEAFF. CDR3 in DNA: TGCGCCAGCAGCCAGGGTAACGCTGAAGCTTTCTTT.

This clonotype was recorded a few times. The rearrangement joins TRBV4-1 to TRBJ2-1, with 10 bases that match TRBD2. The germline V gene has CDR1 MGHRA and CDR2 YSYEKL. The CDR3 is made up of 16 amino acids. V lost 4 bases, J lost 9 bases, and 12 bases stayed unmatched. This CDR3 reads CASSRPSSGSFTEQFF. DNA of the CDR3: TGCGCCAGCAGCCGCCCCTCTAGCGGGAGTTTTACTGAGCAGTTCTTC.

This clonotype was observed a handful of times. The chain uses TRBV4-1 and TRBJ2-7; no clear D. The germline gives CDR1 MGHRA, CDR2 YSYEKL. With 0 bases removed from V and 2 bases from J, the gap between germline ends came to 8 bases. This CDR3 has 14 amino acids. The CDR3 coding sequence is TGCGCCAGCAGCCAAGAACCCCTAGCCTACGAGCAGTACGTC. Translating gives CASSQEPLAYEQYV.

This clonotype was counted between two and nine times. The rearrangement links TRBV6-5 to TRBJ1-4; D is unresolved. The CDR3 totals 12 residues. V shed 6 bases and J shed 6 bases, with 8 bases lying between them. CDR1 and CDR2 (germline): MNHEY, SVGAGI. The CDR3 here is CASRGWDEKLFF. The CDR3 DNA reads TGTGCCAGCAGGGGCTGGGATGAAAAACTGTTTTTT.

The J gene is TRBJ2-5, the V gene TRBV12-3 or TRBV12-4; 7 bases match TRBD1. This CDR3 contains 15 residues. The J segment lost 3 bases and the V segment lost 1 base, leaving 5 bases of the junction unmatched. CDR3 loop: CASSLGDRGEETQYF. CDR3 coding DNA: TGTGCCAGCAGTTTAGGGGACAGAGGAGAAGAGACCCAGTACTTC.

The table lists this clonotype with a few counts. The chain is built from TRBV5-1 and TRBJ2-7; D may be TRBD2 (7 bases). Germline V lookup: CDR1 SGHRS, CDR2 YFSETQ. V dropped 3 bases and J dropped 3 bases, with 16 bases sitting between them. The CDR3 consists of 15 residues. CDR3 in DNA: TGCGCCAGCAGCTCGCTAGAGGGAGGGGGCTACGAGCAGTACTTC. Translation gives CASSSLEGGGYEQYF.

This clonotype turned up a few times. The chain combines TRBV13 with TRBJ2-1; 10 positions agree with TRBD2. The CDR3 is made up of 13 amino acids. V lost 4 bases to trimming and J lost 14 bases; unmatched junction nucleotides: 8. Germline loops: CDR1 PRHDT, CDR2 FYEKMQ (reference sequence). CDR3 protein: CASSSILAGEEFF. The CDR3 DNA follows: TGTGCCAGCAGCTCCATCCTAGCGGGAGAAGAGTTCTTC.

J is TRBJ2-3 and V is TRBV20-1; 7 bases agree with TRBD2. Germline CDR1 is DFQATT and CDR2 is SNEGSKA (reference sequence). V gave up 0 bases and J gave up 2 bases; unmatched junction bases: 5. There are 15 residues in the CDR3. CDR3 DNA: TGCAGTGCTAGAGATGCGGGGGACCTCACAGATACGCAGTATTTT. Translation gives CSARDAGDLTDTQYF.

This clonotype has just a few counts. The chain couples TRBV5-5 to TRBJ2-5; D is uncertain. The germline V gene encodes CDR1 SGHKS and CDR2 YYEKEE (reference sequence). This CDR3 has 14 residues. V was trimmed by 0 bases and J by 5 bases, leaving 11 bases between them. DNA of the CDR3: TGTGCCAGCAGCTTGGGTGTTGACGGGGAGACCCAGTACTTC. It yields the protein CASSLGVDGETQYF.

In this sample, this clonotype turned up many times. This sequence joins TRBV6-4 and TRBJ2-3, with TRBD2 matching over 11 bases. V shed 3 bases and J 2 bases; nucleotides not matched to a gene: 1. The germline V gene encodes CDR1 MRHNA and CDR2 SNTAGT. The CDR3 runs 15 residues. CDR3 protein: CASSETSGATDTQYF. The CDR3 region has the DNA TGTGCCAGCAGTGAGACTAGCGGGGCCACAGATACGCAGTATTTT.

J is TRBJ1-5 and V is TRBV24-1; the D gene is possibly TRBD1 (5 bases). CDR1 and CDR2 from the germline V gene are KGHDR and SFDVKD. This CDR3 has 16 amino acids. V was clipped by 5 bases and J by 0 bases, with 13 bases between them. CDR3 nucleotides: TGTGCCACCAGTGTTGGGCAGGGATATAGCAATCAGCCCCAGCATTTT. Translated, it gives CATSVGQGYSNQPQHF.

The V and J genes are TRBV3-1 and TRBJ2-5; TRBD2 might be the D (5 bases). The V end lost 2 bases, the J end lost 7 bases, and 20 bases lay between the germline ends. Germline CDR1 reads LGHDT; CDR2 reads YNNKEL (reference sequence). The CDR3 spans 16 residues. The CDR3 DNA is TGTGCCAGCAGCCAAAGCTCCGGGATCTTCCGGGCGACCCAGTACTTC. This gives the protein CASSQSSGIFRATQYF.

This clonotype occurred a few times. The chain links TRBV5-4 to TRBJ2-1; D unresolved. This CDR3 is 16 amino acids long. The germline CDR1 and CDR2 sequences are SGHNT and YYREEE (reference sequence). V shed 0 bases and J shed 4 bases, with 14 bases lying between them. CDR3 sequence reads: CASSLGVGREYNEQFF. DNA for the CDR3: TGTGCCAGCAGCTTGGGGGTAGGGCGAGAGTACAATGAGCAGTTCTTC. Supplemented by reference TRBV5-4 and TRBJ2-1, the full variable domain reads ETGVTQSPTHLIKTRGQQVTLRCSSQSGHNTVSWYQQALGQGPQFIFQYYREEENGRGNFPPRFSGLQFPNYSSELNVNALELDDSALYLCASSLGVGREYNEQFFGPGTRLTVL.

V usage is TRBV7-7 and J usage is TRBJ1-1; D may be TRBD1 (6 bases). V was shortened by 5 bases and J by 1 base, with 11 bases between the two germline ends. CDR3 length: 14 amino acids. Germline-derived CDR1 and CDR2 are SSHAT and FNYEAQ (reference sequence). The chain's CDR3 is CASSELTGNTEAFF. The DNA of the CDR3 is TGTGCCAGCAGCGAGCTGACAGGGAACACTGAAGCTTTCTTT.

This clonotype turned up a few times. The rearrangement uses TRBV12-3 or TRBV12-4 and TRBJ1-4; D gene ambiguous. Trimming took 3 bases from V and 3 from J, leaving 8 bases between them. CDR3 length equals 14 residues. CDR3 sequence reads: CASSLTEANEKLFF. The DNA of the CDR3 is TGTGCCAGCAGTTTGACGGAAGCTAATGAAAAACTGTTTTTT.

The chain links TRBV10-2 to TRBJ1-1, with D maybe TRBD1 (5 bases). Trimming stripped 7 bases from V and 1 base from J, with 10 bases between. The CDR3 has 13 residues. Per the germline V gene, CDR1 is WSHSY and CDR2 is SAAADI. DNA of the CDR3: TGCGCCAGCACTGCCAGGGAGAACACTGAAGCTTTCTTT. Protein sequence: CASTARENTEAFF.

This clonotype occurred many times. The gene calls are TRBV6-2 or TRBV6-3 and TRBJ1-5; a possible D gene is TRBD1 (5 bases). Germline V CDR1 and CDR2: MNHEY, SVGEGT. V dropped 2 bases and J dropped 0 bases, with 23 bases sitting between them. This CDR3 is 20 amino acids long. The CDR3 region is CASSYRMLGGTFHSNQPQHF. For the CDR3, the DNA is TGTGCCAGCAGTTACCGGATGCTCGGGGGTACTTTCCATAGCAATCAGCCCCAGCATTTT.